The 30 T cell receptor beta chains reported below all come from one sample, sequenced in a study of cytomegalovirus exposure and HLA in healthy donors (dated by TCRdb to about 2017). The library was generated by the immunoSEQ multiplex PCR assay. For the multiplex PCR, a mixture combining 60 forward primers for TCR Vbeta segments and 13 reverse primers for TCR Jbeta segments was used. TCRdb took this table from immuneACCESS and kept in-frame rearrangements with V and J called. Such tables lack part of the clones; where checked against another copy, unresolved V genes explain under half of the gap, and the rest is unexplained. Across this sample there are 150,000 to 200,000 clones, with more than 75% seen only once. The top ten clonotypes cover approximately 3.6% of the sample. Sequences were obtained from PBMCs. These receptors all come from a man in his forties or fifties in good health and CMV-seropositive.

This clone came up a few times. The genes are TRBV6-5 and TRBJ1-2; D possibly corresponds to TRBD1 (6 bases). Germline lookup yields CDR1 MNHEY and CDR2 SVGAGI. The CDR3 contains 14 residues. Trimming removed 2 bases from V and 8 bases from J, with 15 bases in between. The CDR3 region is CASSYQQGMGGYTF. The DNA for the CDR3 is TGTGCCAGCAGTTACCAACAGGGAATGGGAGGCTACACCTTC.

The V and J genes are TRBV28 and TRBJ1-5; D ambiguous. The CDR3 extends over 13 amino acids. The germline V gene encodes CDR1 MDHEN and CDR2 SYDVKM. V was pared by 5 bases and J by 13 bases, with 18 bases between. DNA for the CDR3: TGTGCCAGCAGTCCCATCTTGGGCAGACTACAGCATTTT. Its protein product is CASSPILGRLQHF.

The chain carries TRBV28 and TRBJ2-5; TRBD2 aligns across 8 bases. The trim removed 3 bases at V and 1 base at J, leaving 4 bases unmatched. The CDR3 is made up of 15 amino acids. Germline V lookup: CDR1 MDHEN, CDR2 SYDVKM. The chain's CDR3 is CASSLVAGTQETQYF. In nucleotides, the CDR3 is TGTGCCAGCAGTTTGGTAGCGGGGACCCAAGAGACCCAGTACTTC.

This sequence joins TRBV6-4 and TRBJ1-5, with a weak D call TRBD1 (5 bases). CDR1 is MRHNA and CDR2 is SNTAGT in the germline V gene. The CDR3 consists of 16 residues. V gave up 2 bases and J gave up 0 bases, with 11 bases separating them. In DNA form, the CDR3 reads TGTGCCAGCAGTGACGAGACAGCTGTTAGCAATCAGCCCCAGCATTTT. Its translation is CASSDETAVSNQPQHF.

This sequence joins TRBV5-1 and TRBJ1-5, with D possibly being TRBD1 (5 bases). CDR3 size: 17 residues. Per germline, CDR1 SGHRS and CDR2 YFSETQ. Trimming stripped 7 bases from V and 3 bases from J, with 23 bases between. The CDR3 coding sequence is TGCGCCAGCTCCCTCCCCCCAGGGATGGCACACAATCAGCCCCAGCATTTT. This encodes CASSLPPGMAHNQPQHF.

The chain is built from TRBV25-1 and TRBJ2-5, with TRBD1 identical over 9 bases. CDR1 and CDR2 from the germline V gene are MGHDK and SYGVNS. The CDR3 is 13 residues long. V shed 5 bases, J shed 4 bases, and the junction held 2 bases outside the gene matches. CDR3 sequence: CASSRTGAETQYF. The DNA of the CDR3 is TGTGCCAGCAGTAGGACAGGGGCAGAGACCCAGTACTTC.

The V gene is TRBV6-1, the J gene TRBJ1-5; no clear D. The germline V gene encodes CDR1 MNHNS and CDR2 SASEGT. This CDR3 is 14 amino acids long. V was pared by 4 bases and J by 1 base, with 8 bases between. The CDR3 reads CASSVGVSNQPQHF. In DNA, the CDR3 is TGTGCCAGCAGTGTCGGGGTGAGCAATCAGCCCCAGCATTTT.

This clone was detected only once. The chain links TRBV19 to TRBJ2-2; D unresolved. Trimming removed 1 base from V and 4 bases from J, with 7 bases in between. Germline CDR1 LNHDA, CDR2 SQIVND (reference sequence). The CDR3 is 14 amino acids. CDR3 coding DNA: TGTGCCAGTAGTATAGGTCTCGGCACCGGGGAGCTGTTTTTT. It specifies CASSIGLGTGELFF.

The genes are TRBV19 and TRBJ2-7, with a tentative D call TRBD1 (5 bases). This CDR3 spans 13 amino acids. Per the germline V gene, CDR1 is LNHDA and CDR2 is SQIVND (reference sequence). V lost 5 bases, J lost 7 bases, and 15 bases lay in between. The CDR3 DNA sequence: TGTGCCAGTAGTGGCCAGGGAATTCGAGAGCAGTACTTC. Its translation: CASSGQGIREQYF.

The chain employs TRBV12-5 and TRBJ2-1, with TRBD1 as a possible D gene (6 bases). This CDR3 has 15 residues. Germline lookup yields CDR1 LGHNT and CDR2 FRNRAP. V dropped 4 bases and J dropped 5 bases, with 15 bases sitting between them. In nucleotides, the CDR3 is TGTGCTAGTGGTTCCGGGGACACTATAAACAATGAGCAGTTCTTC. Translation gives CASGSGDTINNEQFF.

The chain recombines TRBV2 with TRBJ2-7, with D possibly TRBD1 on 5 matching bases. Between the trimmed V and J ends, which lost 6 bases and 4 bases, there was a span of 10 bases. The CDR3 consists of 12 residues. The germline CDR1 and CDR2 sequences are SNHLY and FYNNEI. CDR3 amino acids: CASSPTEYEQYF. The CDR3 DNA sequence: TGTGCCAGCAGCCCGACAGAATACGAGCAGTACTTC.

The chain joins TRBV9 to TRBJ2-3, with 8 bases identical to TRBD2. With V trimmed by 3 bases and J by 3 bases, 9 bases remained unmatched. This CDR3 has 16 amino acids. Germline assignment: CDR1 SGDLS and CDR2 YYNGEE. CDR3 nucleotide sequence: TGTGCCAGCAGCGAGGGGCTTAGCGGGGCAACAGATACGCAGTATTTT. Amino acid sequence: CASSEGLSGATDTQYF.

The rearrangement uses TRBV6-5 and TRBJ2-2; TRBD2 matches 8 bases. The V and J ends lost 5 bases and 7 bases, in that order; junction bases with no gene match: 3. In germline, CDR1 is MNHEY, CDR2 SVGAGI. The CDR3 runs 13 residues. The CDR3 DNA sequence: TGTGCCAGCAGTCTCGGGGGGGGCGGGGAGCTGTTTTTT. Translating it yields CASSLGGGGELFF.

This chain links TRBV5-6 with TRBJ1-6, with TRBD1 matching over 8 bases. This CDR3 comprises 15 residues. V dropped 3 bases and J dropped 8; count of bases not matched to a gene: 7. The V gene's germline CDR1 is SGHDT and CDR2 YYEEEE. DNA of the CDR3: TGTGCCAGCAGCTCGACTGGACAGGGAGATTCACCCCTCCACTTT. Its translation is CASSSTGQGDSPLHF.

The chain links TRBV6-5 to TRBJ2-2; weak D call: TRBD2 (5 bases). The V and J ends lost 5 bases and 6 bases respectively, with 13 bases between them. The CDR3 totals 14 residues. Germline V gene data show CDR1 as MNHEY and CDR2 as SVGAGI. Here the CDR3 DNA reads TGTGCCAGCAGTGATGGCGGGTTTGCCGGGGAGCTGTTTTTT. It yields the protein CASSDGGFAGELFF.

The V gene is TRBV29-1, the J gene TRBJ2-3, with TRBD2 matching over 10 bases. The CDR3 loop spans 14 amino acids. CDR1 SQVTM and CDR2 ANQGSEA come from the germline V gene. Trimming at V came to 3 bases and at J to 5 bases, leaving 5 bases not matched to a gene. CDR3 protein: CSVELRLAGDTQYF. The DNA of the CDR3 is TGCAGCGTTGAGTTGCGACTAGCGGGAGATACGCAGTATTTT.

The table lists this clone with a few counts. The chain links TRBV21-1 to TRBJ2-1; no check of the table's D call, TRBD2, against the DNA was made. TRBV21-1 represents a pseudogene. The CDR3 consists of 19 residues. Written as DNA, the CDR3 is TGTGCCAGCAGCAAGTTTTCCGACGACTCCGAATGCTCCTACAATGAGCAGTTCTTC. Its protein product is CASSKFSDDSECSYNEQFF.

In this sample, this clone turned up once. V usage is TRBV5-4 and J usage is TRBJ2-3, with TRBD2 identical over 11 bases. Per germline, CDR1 SGHNT and CDR2 YYREEE (reference sequence). The CDR3 runs to 15 residues. V shed 4 bases, J shed 4 bases, and the junction held 5 bases outside the gene matches. This CDR3 is CASSLGSGRADTQYF. As DNA, the CDR3 is TGTGCCAGCAGCCTGGGTAGCGGGAGGGCAGATACGCAGTATTTT. The variable domain in full, with the rest retrieved from reference TRBV5-4 and TRBJ2-3, is ETGVTQSPTHLIKTRGQQVTLRCSSQSGHNTVSWYQQALGQGPQFIFQYYREEENGRGNFPPRFSGLQFPNYSSELNVNALELDDSALYLCASSLGSGRADTQYFGPGTRLTVL.

V gene TRBV10-3 combines with J gene TRBJ2-7; 8 bases agree with TRBD2. CDR1 is ENHRY and CDR2 is SYGVKD in the germline V gene. The V and J ends lost 4 bases and 2 bases, in that order; junction bases with no gene match: 10. The CDR3 is 16 amino acids. CDR3 coding DNA: TGTGCCATCAGTGCCGGGGGGTCTAGCGGGCCCTACGAGCAGTACTTC. Its translation is CAISAGGSSGPYEQYF.

The chain couples TRBV7-2 to TRBJ1-1; TRBD1 matches at 9 bases. After removal of 2 bases from V and 6 bases from J, the junction contained 4 bases not matched to a gene. The CDR3 has 14 amino acids. The germline V gene has CDR1 SGHTA and CDR2 FQGNSA. The CDR3 loop reads CASSLRQGEPEAFF. CDR3 nucleotide sequence: TGTGCCAGCAGCTTACGACAGGGGGAACCTGAAGCTTTCTTT.

The chain is built from TRBV27 and TRBJ1-2; D not resolved. The CDR3 is 15 amino acids. Trimming cost V 3 bases and J 0 bases, with 11 bases left between them. Germline-derived CDR1 and CDR2 are MNHEY and SMNVEV (reference sequence). CDR3 coding DNA: TGTGCCAGCAGTTTTGGCAGTCCCACTAACTATGGCTACACCTTC. It specifies CASSFGSPTNYGYTF.

V is TRBV11-3 and J is TRBJ2-5; TRBD2 agrees at 11 bases. This CDR3 contains 15 residues. Germline V gene sequence: CDR1 SGHNT, CDR2 YENEEA. The J segment lost 0 bases and the V segment lost 5 bases, leaving 2 bases of the junction unmatched. The CDR3 nucleotides read TGTGCCAGCAGCCCGGGACTAGCGGACCAAGAGACCCAGTACTTC. Its translation: CASSPGLADQETQYF.

This clone has a handful of counts. This chain links TRBV7-6 with TRBJ1-6; D possibly corresponds to TRBD1 (5 bases). The CDR3 covers 17 residues. Germline CDR1 SGHVS, CDR2 FNYEAQ. V dropped 1 base and J dropped 9 bases, with 19 bases sitting between them. The CDR3 protein is CASSLVGRDGRSSPLHF. As DNA, the CDR3 is TGTGCCAGCAGCTTAGTCGGCCGGGACGGGAGGAGTTCACCCCTCCACTTT.

The chain has TRBV4-3 and TRBJ1-1; 11 bases line up with TRBD1. Germline CDR1 is LGHNA and CDR2 is YSLEER. The CDR3 consists of 15 residues. The trim removed 5 bases at V and 5 bases at J, leaving 7 bases unmatched. CDR3 loop: CASSKGQGVWTEAFF. CDR3 DNA: TGCGCCAGCAGCAAGGGACAGGGGGTCTGGACTGAAGCTTTCTTT.

The V and J genes are TRBV5-4 and TRBJ2-5; 7 positions agree with TRBD1. The J segment lost 2 bases and the V segment lost 4 bases, leaving 5 bases of the junction unmatched. Germline CDR1 reads SGHNT; CDR2 reads YYREEE (reference sequence). The CDR3 runs to 14 residues. This CDR3 reads CASSRDSVQETQYF. CDR3 nucleotides: TGTGCCAGCAGCCGGGACAGCGTACAAGAGACCCAGTACTTC.

This sequence joins TRBV2 and TRBJ2-7; 8 nucleotides match TRBD1. The V gene end was trimmed by 6 bases and the J gene end by 0 bases; junction bases not matched to a gene: 4. The CDR3 runs to 14 residues. The germline V gene has CDR1 SNHLY and CDR2 FYNNEI. The DNA of the CDR3 is TGTGCCAGCAGGGACAGGGAGCTCTCCTACGAGCAGTACTTC. This translates into CASRDRELSYEQYF.

This sequence joins TRBV6-5 and TRBJ1-2, with TRBD1 as a possible D gene (5 bases). V was clipped by 0 bases and J by 3 bases, with 14 bases between them. The CDR3 is 16 residues long. Germline V gene lookup returns CDR1 MNHEY and CDR2 SVGAGI. CDR3 in amino acids: CASSYSIGVTDYGYTF. The CDR3 DNA follows: TGTGCCAGCAGTTACTCGATAGGGGTAACGGACTATGGCTACACCTTC.

As concerns this clone: A much larger clone differs by one base, so this may be a read error. The V call is TRBV4-2, the J call TRBJ2-7, with a possible D match to TRBD2 (5 bases). This CDR3 spans 15 amino acids. Germline assignment: CDR1 LGHNA and CDR2 YNFKEQ. Trimming cost V 1 base and J 0 bases, with 10 bases left between them. The CDR3, as DNA: TGTGCCAGCAGCCAAGTGCTCGGGATCTCCTACGAGCAGTACTTC. Protein sequence: CASSQVLGISYEQYF.

V and J are TRBV5-6 and TRBJ2-3; D unclear. The CDR3 is made up of 14 amino acids. Germline CDR1 is SGHDT and CDR2 is YYEEEE. The V end was cut by 0 bases, the J end by 0 bases, with 5 bases between. The DNA of the CDR3 is TGTGCCAGCAGCTTGGTTCTGAGCACAGATACGCAGTATTTT. It yields the protein CASSLVLSTDTQYF.

The table lists this clone with a count of one. V and J are TRBV9 and TRBJ2-7, with 7 bases identical to TRBD2. The germline V gene has CDR1 SGDLS and CDR2 YYNGEE. There are 15 residues in the CDR3. After removal of 3 bases from V and 2 bases from J, the junction contained 8 bases not matched to a gene. CDR3 sequence reads: CASSGREGAAYEQYF. CDR3 DNA: TGTGCCAGCAGCGGGAGGGAGGGTGCAGCCTACGAGCAGTACTTC.